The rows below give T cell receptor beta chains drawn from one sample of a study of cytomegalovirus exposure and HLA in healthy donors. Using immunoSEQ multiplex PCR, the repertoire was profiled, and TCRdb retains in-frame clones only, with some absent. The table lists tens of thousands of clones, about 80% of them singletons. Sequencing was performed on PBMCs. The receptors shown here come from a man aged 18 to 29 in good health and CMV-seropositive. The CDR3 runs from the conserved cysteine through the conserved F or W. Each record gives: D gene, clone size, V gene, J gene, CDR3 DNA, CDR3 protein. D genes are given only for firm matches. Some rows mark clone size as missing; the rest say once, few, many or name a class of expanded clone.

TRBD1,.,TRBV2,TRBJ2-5,TGTGCCAGCAGTGAATTAGGGGGCGTCCGGGAGACCCAGTACTTC,CASSELGGVRETQYF
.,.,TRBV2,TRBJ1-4,TGTGCCTACTCGAGAGTAGAGAGGGAAAAACTGTTTTTT,CAYSRVEREKLFF
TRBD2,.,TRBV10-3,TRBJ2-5,TGTGCCATCAGCCTTAGCGGGGTCCCACAAGAGACCCAGTACTTC,CAISLSGVPQETQYF
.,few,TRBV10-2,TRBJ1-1,TGCGCCAGCAGTCCCGACTGGAACACTGAAGCTTTCTTT,CASSPDWNTEAFF
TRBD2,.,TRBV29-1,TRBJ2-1,TGCAGCGGCGAAACCTACGGGACTAGCGGGCTTTACAATGAGCAGTTCTTC,CSGETYGTSGLYNEQFF
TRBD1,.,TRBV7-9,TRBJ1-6,TGTGCCAGCAGCCCACCACAGGGGCCGGGGTCACCCCTCCACTTT,CASSPPQGPGSPLHF
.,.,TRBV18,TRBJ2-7,TGTGCCAGCTCACCGGGACTCGGATACGAGCAGTACTTC,CASSPGLGYEQYF
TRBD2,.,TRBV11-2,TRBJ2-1,TGTGCCAGCAGCTTACCGGGGAGGGGATCGAATGAGCAGTTCTTC,CASSLPGRGSNEQFF
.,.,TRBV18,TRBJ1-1,TGTGCCAGCTCACCACCAGGGGGGGTTGCTGAAGCTTTCTTT,CASSPPGGVAEAFF
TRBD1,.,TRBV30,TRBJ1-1,TGTGCCTGGAGGCATACAGGGGCGAACACTGAAGCTTTCTTT,CAWRHTGANTEAFF
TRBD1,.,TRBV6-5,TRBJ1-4,TGTGCCAGCAGTCGGACAGGAAATGAAAAACTGTTTTTT,CASSRTGNEKLFF
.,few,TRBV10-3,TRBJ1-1,TGTGCCATCAGTGAGTCTAGGGGGGGCACGAACACTGAAGCTTTCTTT,CAISESRGGTNTEAFF
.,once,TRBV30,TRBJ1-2,TGTGCCTGGAGCGGAACCGGGACGGGAGACTACACCTTC,CAWSGTGTGDYTF
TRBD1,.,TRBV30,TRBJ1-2,TGTGCCTGGGCCGGACAGGGGGAGGACTATGGCTACACCTTC,CAWAGQGEDYGYTF
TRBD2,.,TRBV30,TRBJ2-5,TGTGCCTGGAGGATACTAGCGGGGGCGGAGACCCAGTACTTC,CAWRILAGAETQYF
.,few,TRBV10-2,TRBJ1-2,TGCGCCAGCAGTGAGTCGAGGGATCCCCTGAACTATGGCTACACCTTC,CASSESRDPLNYGYTF
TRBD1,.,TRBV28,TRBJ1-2,TGTGCCACGGACAGGGGGGACGGCTACACCTTC,CATDRGDGYTF
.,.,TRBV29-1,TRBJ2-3,TGCAGCGGGGGCGGGACCCTTAATACGCAGTATTTT,CSGGGTLNTQYF
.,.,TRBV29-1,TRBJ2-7,TGCAGCGTCCTCCGGGACACGACCTACGAGCAGTACTTC,CSVLRDTTYEQYF
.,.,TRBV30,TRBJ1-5,TGTGCCTGGAGTGTAACACTAAATCAGCCCCAGCATTTT,CAWSVTLNQPQHF
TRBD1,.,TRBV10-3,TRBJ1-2,TGTGCCACCGCAGAACAGGGGCGAGGTGGCTACACCTTC,CATAEQGRGGYTF
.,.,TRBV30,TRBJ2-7,TGTGCCTGGAGTAGGCAGGGCCACGAGCAGTACTTC,CAWSRQGHEQYF
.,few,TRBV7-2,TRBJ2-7,TGTGCCAGCAGCTTAGCACTGCTGTCCTACGAGCAGTACTTC,CASSLALLSYEQYF
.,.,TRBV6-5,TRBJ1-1,TGTGCCAGCAGTTACGCCGACAGCCTGCTTGAAGCTTTCTTT,CASSYADSLLEAFF
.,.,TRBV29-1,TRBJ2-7,TGCAGCGTTGGTATATCCTACGAGCAGTACTTC,CSVGISYEQYF
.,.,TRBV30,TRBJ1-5,TGTGCTTATGGAGTAGCTTACGCCCGCCAGCCCCAGCATTTT,CAYGVAYARQPQHF
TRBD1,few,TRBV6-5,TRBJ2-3,TGTGCCAGCAGTTACGGGACAGGGGATCCAGATACGCAGTATTTT,CASSYGTGDPDTQYF